These 25 T cell receptor beta chains came from one sample sequenced in a study of beta chain features in type 1 diabetes (dated by TCRdb to the late 2010s). Receptor amplification or capture employed the immunoSEQ multiplex PCR assay. The entire isolated RNA was reverse transcribed using the High Capacity cDNA Reverse Transcription Kit, and thus expressed TCRB transcripts were sequenced. Drawn from immuneACCESS, this table holds only the in-frame rearrangements with V and J called that TCRdb kept. Clones are partly lost; checked studies trace under half to an unresolved V gene and leave the rest unexplained. The sample has about half a million clones on record, about an eighth of them singletons. The ten most abundant clones make up approximately 0.05% of the sample. Material for sequencing was naive CD4+ T cells from blood. The sample's cell subset or site, from its label and the paper: true naive CD4+ T cells. These receptors originate from a woman aged 18 to 35 in good health.

In this sample, this clone turned up a few times. The chain has TRBV10-2 and TRBJ1-5; a weak D match, TRBD1 (6 bases). This CDR3 comprises 14 residues. V gave up 6 bases and J gave up 4 bases, with 13 bases separating them. Germline V gene data show CDR1 as WSHSY and CDR2 as SAAADI. The CDR3 coding sequence is TGCGCCAGCAGAAACACAGGGAAGAATCAGCCCCAGCATTTT. Translating it yields CASRNTGKNQPQHF.

This clone has just a few counts. The chain links TRBV7-9 to TRBJ2-1, with D hard to call. Germline CDR1 reads SEHNR; CDR2 reads FQNEAQ (reference sequence). The V gene lost 8 bases and the J gene lost 14 bases, with 7 bases spanning the gap. This CDR3 has 8 amino acids. The CDR3 loop is CASQREFF. The DNA for the CDR3 is TGTGCCAGCCAACGAGAGTTCTTC.

This clone appeared a few times. The CDR3 spells CASSPSPGHLGTLHF. The CDR3 DNA sequence: TGTGCCAGCAGTCCTTCTCCGGGACACCTCGGGACCCTCCACTTT. The chain links TRBV9 to TRBJ1-6, with TRBD1 as a possible D gene (6 bases). This CDR3 has 15 amino acids. Deletions cut 5 bases from V and 14 bases from J, with 23 bases between. Germline loops: CDR1 SGDLS, CDR2 YYNGEE.

This clone was counted between two and nine times. The V call is TRBV28, the J call TRBJ1-5; 8 bases are a match to TRBD1. V shed 4 bases, J shed 2 bases, and the junction held 4 bases outside the gene matches. The CDR3 is 15 amino acids. CDR1 and CDR2 (germline): MDHEN, SYDVKM. CDR3 bases: TGTGCCAGCAGTTCAGGGGGCGAGGGCAATCAGCCCCAGCATTTT. This gives the protein CASSSGGEGNQPQHF.

The rearrangement uses TRBV12-5 and TRBJ2-3; TRBD1 might be the D (6 bases). The CDR3 extends over 15 amino acids. The V gene's germline CDR1 is LGHNT and CDR2 FRNRAP. V lost 4 bases and J lost 3, with 14 bases in between. CDR3 DNA sequence: TGTGCTAGTGGTTGGACGGGACAACGAACAGATACGCAGTATTTT. Protein product: CASGWTGQRTDTQYF.

The chain recombines TRBV20-1 with TRBJ2-1, with no clear D. Germline lookup yields CDR1 DFQATT and CDR2 SNEGSKA (reference sequence). This CDR3 contains 10 residues. V gave up 3 bases and J gave up 8 bases, with 5 bases separating them. CDR3 in amino acids: CSASLDEQFF. CDR3 nucleotide sequence: TGCAGTGCTAGCCTGGATGAGCAGTTCTTC.

At least ten counts were recorded for this clone. The genes are TRBV9 and TRBJ2-5; 11 positions agree with TRBD2. This CDR3 comprises 14 residues. The trim removed 7 bases at V and 2 bases at J, leaving 4 bases unmatched. Germline V gives CDR1 SGDLS, CDR2 YYNGEE. The CDR3 DNA reads TGTGCCAGCTCGGGGACTAGCGGACAAGAGACCCAGTACTTC. It specifies CASSGTSGQETQYF.

This clone was detected only a few times. The J gene is TRBJ2-5, the V gene TRBV18; 7 bases fit TRBD2. CDR3 length: 15 residues. V was clipped by 2 bases and J by 7 bases; unmatched bases: 10. Germline V gives CDR1 KGHSH, CDR2 LQKENI. The CDR3, as DNA: TGTGCCAGCTCACCAGGCGGGAGCGGGCGTGGGACCCAGTACTTC. Translated: CASSPGGSGRGTQYF.

The chain couples TRBV28 to TRBJ1-1, with TRBD1 matching over 12 bases. Germline V CDR1 and CDR2: MDHEN, SYDVKM. The CDR3 has 14 residues. The V segment lost 8 bases and the J segment 6 bases; nucleotides outside the gene matches: 7. The CDR3: CASLGGQGAAEAFF. CDR3 in DNA: TGTGCCAGCCTCGGGGGACAGGGGGCTGCTGAAGCTTTCTTT.

This clone was seen only a few times. The DNA for the CDR3 is TGTGCCAGCAGCTTAGGAGCGGGACGGTATAATTCACCCCTCCACTTT. Protein: CASSLGAGRYNSPLHF. The chain recombines TRBV7-9 with TRBJ1-6, with D perhaps matching TRBD1 (5 bases). The CDR3 covers 16 residues. Germline CDR1 reads SEHNR; CDR2 reads FQNEAQ (reference sequence). V shed 1 base and J shed 4 bases, with 11 bases lying between them.

This clone turned up a few times. V is TRBV14 and J is TRBJ2-1; no reliable D call. Germline V gene sequence: CDR1 SGHDN, CDR2 FVKESK. CDR3 length: 14 amino acids. V was cut by 4 bases and J by 0 bases, with 7 bases left in between. In DNA form, the CDR3 reads TGTGCCAGCAGCCGAAGGGTCTCCTACAATGAGCAGTTCTTC. Amino acids: CASSRRVSYNEQFF.

This clone was seen a few times. The CDR3 loop reads CASSLWSYGYTF. The CDR3, as DNA: TGTGCCAGCAGCTTGTGGAGCTATGGCTACACCTTC. The chain has TRBV5-6 and TRBJ1-2, with D hard to call. V dropped 1 base and J dropped 4 bases, with 5 bases sitting between them. Germline CDR1 and CDR2: SGHDT and YYEEEE. The CDR3 extends over 12 amino acids.

This clone was found a few times. This chain uses TRBV5-6 with TRBJ2-3; D gene unclear. V lost 2 bases to trimming and J lost 2 bases, with 12 bases between them. Germline lookup yields CDR1 SGHDT and CDR2 YYEEEE. This CDR3 comprises 15 residues. As DNA, the CDR3 is TGTGCCAGCAGCTTAAGGGTGGGTTCCACAGATACGCAGTATTTT. This encodes CASSLRVGSTDTQYF.

The chain employs TRBV27 and TRBJ2-5; D uncertain. This CDR3 comprises 14 residues. The V and J ends lost 2 bases and 4 bases respectively, with 11 bases between them. Germline CDR1 is MNHEY and CDR2 is SMNVEV (reference sequence). The CDR3 loop reads CASSLVRKGETQYF. In DNA, the CDR3 is TGTGCCAGCAGTTTAGTCAGGAAGGGAGAGACCCAGTACTTC.

The rearrangement joins TRBV30 to TRBJ2-5; 7 bases line up with TRBD2. CDR3 length: 13 amino acids. Germline CDR1 GTSNPN, CDR2 SVGIG (reference sequence). J was trimmed by 5 bases and V by 1 base; bases with no gene match: 4. Here the CDR3 DNA reads TGTGCCTGGAGTGGCGGGAGAATGGAGACCCAGTACTTC. The encoded protein is CAWSGGRMETQYF.

The chain uses TRBV15 and TRBJ2-1; TRBD2 matches 7 bases. CDR1 and CDR2 from the germline V gene are LNHNV and YYDKDF (reference sequence). This CDR3 is built from 17 residues. Losses at the gene ends were 1 base for V and 0 bases for J; bases not matched to a gene: 6. The CDR3 coding sequence is TGTGCCACCAGCAGAGCCCTAGCGGCGAACTCCTACAATGAGCAGTTCTTC. Its translation is CATSRALAANSYNEQFF.

In its sample, this clone was seen once. The rearrangement links TRBV27 to TRBJ2-6; a possible D gene is TRBD1 (5 bases). Germline V gives CDR1 MNHEY, CDR2 SMNVEV (reference sequence). The V gene lost 6 bases and the J gene lost 2 bases, with 14 bases spanning the gap. The CDR3 is 16 residues long. CDR3 protein: CASRGQPKAGANVLTF. Here the CDR3 DNA reads TGTGCCAGCAGGGGGCAGCCAAAGGCTGGGGCCAACGTCCTGACTTTC.

This chain connects TRBV4-3 to TRBJ2-5; 7 nucleotides agree with TRBD2. CDR3 size: 18 residues. Germline V gene data show CDR1 as LGHNA and CDR2 as YSLEER. Losses at the gene ends were 0 bases for V and 2 bases for J; bases not matched to a gene: 12. As DNA, the CDR3 is TGCGCCAGCAGCCAAGATACCGCGGGACTACCGGTTCAAGAGACCCAGTACTTC. Protein product: CASSQDTAGLPVQETQYF.

The CDR3 DNA reads as TGTGCCAGCAGCCTTTTCGGACAGGGGTATGATGAGCAGTTCTTC. Translated: CASSLFGQGYDEQFF. V usage is TRBV6-5 and J usage is TRBJ2-1; the match to TRBD1 covers 9 bases. After removal of 6 bases from V and 8 bases from J, the junction contained 11 bases not matched to a gene. The CDR3 is made up of 15 amino acids. CDR1 and CDR2 (germline): MNHEY, SVGAGI.

This clone was seen a handful of times. The sample has other DNA sequences that encode this CDR3 too. This chain links TRBV5-1 with TRBJ2-5, with D possibly matching TRBD1 (5 bases). This CDR3 is built from 14 residues. Trimming stripped 2 bases from V and 1 base from J, with 9 bases between. CDR1 is SGHRS, CDR2 YFSETQ, per germline. The CDR3 bases are TGCGCCAGCAGCTTACAGGCAGTCCAAGAGACCCAGTACTTC. This translates into CASSLQAVQETQYF.

The chain carries TRBV7-8 and TRBJ2-7; TRBD2 is a possible D gene (5 bases). Germline V CDR1 and CDR2: SGHVS, FQNEAQ. This CDR3 is 14 amino acids long. V was trimmed by 5 bases and J by 2 bases, leaving 13 bases between them. The CDR3 coding sequence is TGTGCCAGCAGCCCGAGAACCGGGACCTACGAGCAGTACGTC. Protein sequence: CASSPRTGTYEQYV.

This clone was observed a handful of times. The J gene is TRBJ2-7, the V gene TRBV5-1, with D perhaps TRBD1 (6 bases). The CDR3 totals 14 residues. V was shortened by 5 bases and J by 10 bases, with 22 bases between the two germline ends. CDR1 and CDR2 (germline): SGHRS, YFSETQ. The CDR3 loop reads CASRLEYRALRQYV. In DNA form, the CDR3 reads TGCGCCAGCAGGCTGGAGTACAGGGCCCTGCGCCAGTACGTC.

This sequence joins TRBV9 and TRBJ1-2; a weak D match, TRBD1 (6 bases). V lost 3 bases and J 4 bases, leaving 13 bases between the germline ends. This CDR3 has 14 amino acids. Germline V gene lookup returns CDR1 SGDLS and CDR2 YYNGEE. DNA for the CDR3: TGTGCCAGCAGCGAATCGACAGGTCCCTATGGCTACACCTTC. Translation: CASSESTGPYGYTF.

In this sample, this clone turned up a few times. This chain connects TRBV7-2 to TRBJ2-5; D might be TRBD1 (6 bases). The V gene's germline CDR1 is SGHTA and CDR2 FQGNSA. With 6 bases removed from V and 1 base from J, the gap between germline ends came to 18 bases. The CDR3 length is 16 residues. In nucleotides, the CDR3 is TGTGCCAGCAGACCGCCCCGGGACAAGGTCCAAGAGACCCAGTACTTC. Its protein is CASRPPRDKVQETQYF.

The chain has TRBV5-6 and TRBJ2-5; perhaps D is TRBD1 or TRBD2 (5 bases each). This CDR3 is 16 amino acids long. V shed 0 bases and J shed 2 bases, with 14 bases lying between them. The V gene's germline CDR1 is SGHDT and CDR2 YYEEEE. CDR3 coding DNA: TGTGCCAGCAGCTTGGCGGGGCGCAGGCAGCAAGAGACCCAGTACTTC. Translated: CASSLAGRRQQETQYF.